This T cell receptor beta chain was identified in a study of T cell responses to AZD1222 COVID-19 vaccine. From germline, CDR1 is MDHEN and CDR2 SYDVKM. Trimming removed 3 bases at V and 3 bases at J, with 15 bases between. CDR3 size: 15 residues. Profiled with immunoSEQ multiplex PCR; TCRdb holds only in-frame clones, not every one. The sample lists around 140,000 clones; 80% to 90% were seen once. The chain combines TRBV28 with TRBJ2-7, with D tentatively TRBD1 (6 bases). This sequence was found in an adult in good health. This specimen was peripheral blood, taken on day 0 of AZD1222 vaccination. In nucleotides, the CDR3 is TGTGCCAGCAGTTTCGGGACACCAACCTTCTACGAGCAGTACTTC. Translating gives CASSFGTPTFYEQYF. The complete variable domain, with remaining parts taken from reference TRBV28 and TRBJ2-7, reads DVKVTQSSRYLVKRTGEKVFLECVQDMDHENMFWYRQDPGLGLRLIYFSYDVKMKEKGDIPEGYSVSREKKERFSLILESASTNQTSMYLCASSFGTPTFYEQYFGPGTRLTVT.